This TCR beta chain was found in a study of blood T cell repertoires in COVID-19. Study-level information: Sites in the United States, Italy and Spain provided acute and convalescent COVID-19 samples. PBMCs, B-cell-depleted T cells, or T cells were the source of the cDNA or gDNA that made up the material.

Germline loops: CDR1 MGHDK, CDR2 SYGVNS. The CDR3 loop spans 13 amino acids. The V segment lost 5 bases and the J segment 3 bases; nucleotides outside the gene matches: 4. Original handling: Amplified reference gene primers provided the basis for estimating nucleated cell counts. Sequencing was performed with immunoSEQ multiplex PCR; in TCRdb, only in-frame clones are kept and a portion is missing. Clonal size and the V and J genes are those of that table, whereas D and trimming came from the DNA. The sample consists of 250,000 to 300,000 clones, approximately 88% of them appearing once. The TCR sequence derives from a woman in her twenties or thirties with acute or convalescent COVID-19. Sequencing was done on a sample of peripheral blood. The genes are TRBV25-1 and TRBJ2-7, with 7 bases matching TRBD2. CDR3 DNA: TGTGCCAGCAGTTGGCCGGGGGGCTACGAGCAGTACTTC. It codes for CASSWPGGYEQYF.